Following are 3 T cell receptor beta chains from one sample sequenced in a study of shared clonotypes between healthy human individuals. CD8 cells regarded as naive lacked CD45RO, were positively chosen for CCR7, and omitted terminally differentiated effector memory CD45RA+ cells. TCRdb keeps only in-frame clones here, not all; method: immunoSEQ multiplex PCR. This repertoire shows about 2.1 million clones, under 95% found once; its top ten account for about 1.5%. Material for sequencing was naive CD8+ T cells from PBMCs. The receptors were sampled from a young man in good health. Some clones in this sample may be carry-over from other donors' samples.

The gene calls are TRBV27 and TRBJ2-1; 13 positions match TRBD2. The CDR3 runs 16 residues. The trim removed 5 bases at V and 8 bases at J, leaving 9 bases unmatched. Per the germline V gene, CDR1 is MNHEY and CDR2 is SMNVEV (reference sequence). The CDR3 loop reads CASSILLAGGPYEQFF. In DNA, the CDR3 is TGTGCCAGCAGTATCCTACTAGCGGGAGGGCCGTATGAGCAGTTCTTC.

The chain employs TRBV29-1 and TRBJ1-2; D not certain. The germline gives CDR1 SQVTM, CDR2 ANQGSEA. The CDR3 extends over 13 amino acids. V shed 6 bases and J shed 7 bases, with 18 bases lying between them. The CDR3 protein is CSVVEAGIAGYTF. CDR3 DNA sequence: TGCAGCGTCGTGGAAGCGGGGATCGCTGGCTACACCTTC.

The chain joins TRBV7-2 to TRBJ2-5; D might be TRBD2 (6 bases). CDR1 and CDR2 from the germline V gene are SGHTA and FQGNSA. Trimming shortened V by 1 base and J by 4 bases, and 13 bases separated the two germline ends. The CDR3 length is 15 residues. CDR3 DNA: TGTGCCAGCAGCTTAGTCAGGGTGGGAGGAGAGACCCAGTACTTC. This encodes CASSLVRVGGETQYF.